This T cell receptor (beta chain) was recorded in a study of TIL therapy for anti-PD-1-resistant metastatic lung cancer. This clone was seen a single time. This was the immunoSEQ v3 assay. Assay: immunoSEQ multiplex PCR; the TCRdb copy retains only in-frame clones and omits some. The sample has under 20,000 clones; about three quarters are singletons. Looked up from germline, CDR1 is MNHNY and CDR2 is SVGAGI (reference sequence). The CDR3 extends over 15 amino acids. The J segment lost 6 bases and the V segment lost 6 bases, leaving 5 bases of the junction unmatched. Time point in this sample: pre-treatment sample, taken before nivolumab and TIL therapy.

Material: blood, obtained at baseline. This receptor was obtained from a person aged 25-85 years with non-small cell lung cancer. The rearrangement joins TRBV6-6 to TRBJ2-1, with 13 nucleotides matching TRBD2. CDR3 in amino acids: CASRRLAGGGNEQFF. CDR3 sequence (DNA): TGTGCCAGCAGACGACTAGCGGGGGGAGGCAATGAGCAGTTCTTC.